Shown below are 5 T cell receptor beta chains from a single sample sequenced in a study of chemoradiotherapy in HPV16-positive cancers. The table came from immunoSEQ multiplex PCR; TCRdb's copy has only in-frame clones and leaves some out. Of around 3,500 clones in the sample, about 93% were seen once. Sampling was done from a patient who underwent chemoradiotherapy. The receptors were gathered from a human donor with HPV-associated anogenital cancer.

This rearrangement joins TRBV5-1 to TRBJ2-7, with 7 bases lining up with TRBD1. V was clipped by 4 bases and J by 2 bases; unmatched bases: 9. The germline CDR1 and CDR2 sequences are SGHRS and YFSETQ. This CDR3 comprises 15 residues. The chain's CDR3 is CASSINRGETYEQYF. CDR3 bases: TGCGCCAGCAGCATCAACAGGGGAGAGACCTACGAGCAGTACTTC.

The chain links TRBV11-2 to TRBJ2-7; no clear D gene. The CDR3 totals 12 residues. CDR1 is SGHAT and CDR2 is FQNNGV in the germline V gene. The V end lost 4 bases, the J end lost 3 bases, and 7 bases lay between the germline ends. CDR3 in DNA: TGTGCCAGCAGCTCCTCAGGCTACGAGCAGTACTTC. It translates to CASSSSGYEQYF.

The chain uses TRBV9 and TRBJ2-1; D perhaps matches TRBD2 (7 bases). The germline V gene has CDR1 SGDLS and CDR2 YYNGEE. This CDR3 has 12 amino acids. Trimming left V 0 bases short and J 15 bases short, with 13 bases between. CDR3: CASSVEGGPLFF. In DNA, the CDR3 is TGTGCCAGCAGCGTAGAGGGGGGGCCCTTGTTCTTC.

The CDR3 bases are TGTGCCTGGAGGGGACAGAGTTTGAACACTGAAGCTTTCTTT. Its protein is CAWRGQSLNTEAFF. The J gene is TRBJ1-1, the V gene TRBV30, with 7 bases aligning to TRBD1. Per the germline V gene, CDR1 is GTSNPN and CDR2 is SVGIG (reference sequence). J lost 0 bases, V lost 3 bases, and 4 bases had no gene match. This CDR3 contains 14 residues. Together with reference TRBV30 and TRBJ1-1, the CDR3 gives the full variable domain: SQTIHQWPATLVQPVGSPLSLECTVEGTSNPNLYWYRQAAGRGLQLLFYSVGIGQISSEVPQNLSASRPQDRQFILSSKKLLLSDSGFYLCAWRGQSLNTEAFFGQGTRLTVV.

CDR3 nucleotides: TGTGCCAGCGGTGTTAGGGGAGATACGCAGTATTTT. Amino acid sequence: CASGVRGDTQYF. V and J are TRBV6-5 and TRBJ2-3; possible D gene TRBD1, 5 bases. The ends were cut back, 8 bases at V and 5 bases at J, with 11 bases in the middle. The CDR3 runs to 12 residues. The germline CDR1 and CDR2 sequences are MNHEY and SVGAGI.